This T cell receptor beta chain is from a study of read filtering for tumor transcriptome and immune sequencing. Study-level background: Patients were 17 male and about 15 female, mean age 65.9 years, range about 40 to 85.

Whole-study findings and limits: The sorted CD138-negative fraction was a mixed bone marrow immune population, not purified T cells. Single-read clonotypes: about 82% of IR-seq clonotypes (about 3.5% of reads), about 75% of RNA-seq clonotypes (roughly 49% of reads). Correlation between methods rose after single-read clonotypes were removed.

Molecular barcoded adaptors covering alpha/delta and beta/gamma chains were used on about 0.4 ug RNA. Each CDR3 protein gets one entry after TCRdb re-called the reads with MiXCR. Of 35,000 to 40,000 distinct CDR3 sequences listed, roughly 15% are singletons. In the case of this clonotype: Its cognate antigen is unknown.

Looked up from germline, CDR1 is MNHEY and CDR2 is SVGEGT. The CDR3 length is 16 residues. Trimming cost V 5 bases and J 1 base; bases outside gene matches: 7. V is TRBV6-2 or TRBV6-3 and J is TRBJ2-7, with TRBD2 matching 11 bases. Sequenced: a population of CD138-negative cells sorted from bone marrow. This clonotype was sampled from a donor over 35 with multiple myeloma. The CDR3 sequence: CASSDHGTSGSYEQYF. The CDR3 nucleotides read TGTGCCAGCAGTGACCACGGGACTAGCGGATCCTACGAGCAGTACTTC.